These 11 T cell receptor beta chains originate from one sample sequenced in a study of blood T cell repertoires in COVID-19 (dated by TCRdb to 2018 to 2020). Libraries came from the immunoSEQ multiplex PCR assay. TCRdb took over this immuneACCESS table, retaining in-frame rearrangements with V and J assigned. Such tables are incomplete; in checked studies, under half of the missing clones stem from an unresolved V gene, and the remainder is unexplained. The sample records about 280,000 clones, 80% to 85% of which are singletons. The ten largest clones add up to 5% of the sample. The sequencing input was PBMCs or T cells enriched from blood (not recorded which). The receptors come from a middle-aged man who had been exposed to COVID-19.

The chain has TRBV7-9 and TRBJ1-2, with TRBD1 matching over 11 bases. V was clipped by 5 bases and J by 6 bases; unmatched bases: 11. CDR3 size: 16 residues. Germline assignment: CDR1 SEHNR and CDR2 FQNEAQ (reference sequence). This CDR3 reads CASSRSGTGGTNGYTF. The CDR3 nucleotides read TGTGCCAGCAGCCGCTCCGGGACAGGGGGTACTAATGGCTACACCTTC.

There are a few counts of this clone. The chain has TRBV7-9 and TRBJ1-4; possible D gene TRBD1, 6 bases. The CDR3 contains 14 residues. Trimming cost V 5 bases and J 6 bases, with 13 bases left between them. The germline V gene encodes CDR1 SEHNR and CDR2 FQNEAQ (reference sequence). CDR3 sequence: CASSAGTHDEKLFF. CDR3 DNA sequence: TGTGCCAGCAGCGCCGGGACACATGATGAAAAACTGTTTTTT. The full variable domain, its missing parts supplied by reference TRBV7-9 and TRBJ1-4, is DTGVSQNPRHKITKRGQNVTFRCDPISEHNRLYWYRQTLGQGPEFLTYFQNEAQLEKSRLLSDRFSAERPKGSFSTLEIQRTEQGDSAMYLCASSAGTHDEKLFFGSGTQLSVL.

CDR3 nucleotide sequence: TGTGCCTGGGACAACGGCAACTCCCAACCCGGGGTCACTGAAGCTTTCTTT. Its protein product is CAWDNGNSQPGVTEAFF. This chain connects TRBV30 to TRBJ1-1; D unclear. The V gene's germline CDR1 is GTSNPN and CDR2 SVGIG (reference sequence). V gave up 5 bases and J gave up 4 bases, with 26 bases separating them. This CDR3 comprises 17 residues.

The genes are TRBV7-9 and TRBJ2-7, with 8 bases fitting TRBD1. Germline CDR1 is SEHNR and CDR2 is FQNEAQ (reference sequence). The CDR3 runs to 14 residues. Unmatched junction bases numbered 6, after V lost 6 bases and J lost 2 bases. This chain's CDR3 is CASRSTGDTYEQYF. Written as DNA, the CDR3 is TGTGCCAGCAGGTCGACAGGGGATACCTACGAGCAGTACTTC. The variable domain in full, with the rest retrieved from reference TRBV7-9 and TRBJ2-7, is DTGVSQNPRHKITKRGQNVTFRCDPISEHNRLYWYRQTLGQGPEFLTYFQNEAQLEKSRLLSDRFSAERPKGSFSTLEIQRTEQGDSAMYLCASRSTGDTYEQYFGPGTRLTVT.

CDR3 in DNA: TGTGCCACCGGCCGGGGACAGCTCACAGATACGCAGTATTTT. Translated: CATGRGQLTDTQYF. The chain combines TRBV24-1 with TRBJ2-3; 7 nucleotides match TRBD1. Unmatched junction bases numbered 7, after V lost 9 bases and J lost 2 bases. In germline, CDR1 is KGHDR, CDR2 SFDVKD. This CDR3 is built from 14 residues.

The chain recombines TRBV7-9 with TRBJ2-7, with D maybe TRBD1 (6 bases). The V gene lost 4 bases and the J gene lost 6 bases, with 22 bases spanning the gap. Germline lookup yields CDR1 SEHNR and CDR2 FQNEAQ (reference sequence). The CDR3 is 16 residues long. In DNA form, the CDR3 reads TGTGCCAGCAGCTCAGGGGCAGGTGTCGGGGCCGGCGAGCAGTACTTC. Residues: CASSSGAGVGAGEQYF.

The genes are TRBV24-1 and TRBJ1-1; D is possibly TRBD1 (6 bases). CDR1 is KGHDR, CDR2 SFDVKD, per germline. CDR3 length: 13 residues. V was trimmed by 3 bases and J by 7 bases, leaving 11 bases between them. CDR3 sequence: CATSDLGHREAFF. In nucleotides, the CDR3 is TGTGCCACCAGTGATCTGGGACATCGTGAAGCTTTCTTT.

The rearrangement uses TRBV10-3 and TRBJ2-3; no clear D. Germline CDR1 reads ENHRY; CDR2 reads SYGVKD. Trimming pared 4 bases from V and 2 bases from J, leaving 7 bases between. This CDR3 is 13 amino acids long. The CDR3 sequence is CAISAYLTDTQYF. CDR3 DNA sequence: TGTGCCATCAGTGCCTACCTCACAGATACGCAGTATTTT.

The V and J genes are TRBV21-1 and TRBJ2-7; the tabulated D call, TRBD2, remains unverified against the DNA. TRBV21-1 is designated a pseudogene. The CDR3 is 17 residues long. The CDR3 sequence is CASTLWPTRAVSYEQYF. For the CDR3, the DNA is TGTGCCAGCACCCTATGGCCAACTAGAGCGGTCTCCTACGAGCAGTACTTC.

V and J are TRBV12-5 and TRBJ2-7; 8 bases align to TRBD2. Germline CDR1 LGHNT, CDR2 FRNRAP. V was pared by 11 bases and J by 4 bases, with 13 bases of the junction left unmatched. The length of the CDR3 is 14 residues. Written as DNA, the CDR3 is TGTGCTGGCCGGACTAGCCCAGAAGGGTACGAGCAGTACTTC. Protein sequence: CAGRTSPEGYEQYF.

The chain joins TRBV6-4 to TRBJ2-1; TRBD2 matches 10 bases. Losses at the gene ends were 5 bases for V and 0 bases for J; bases not matched to a gene: 1. CDR3 size: 15 residues. In germline, CDR1 is MRHNA, CDR2 SNTAGT. CDR3 sequence reads: CASSSGRASYNEQFF. For the CDR3, the DNA is TGTGCCAGCAGTAGCGGGAGGGCCTCCTACAATGAGCAGTTCTTC.